What follows are 5 T cell receptor beta chains derived from one specimen sequenced in a study of CD8 T cells in ankylosing spondylitis. MiXCR was run by TCRdb on the 5' RACE reads, yielding one entry per CDR3 protein. Among some 100,000 distinct CDR3 sequences listed, 7.5% to 9% were seen once. The material sequenced was blood, either unsorted or a sorted T cell fraction (not recorded which). These receptors originate from a male donor with ankylosing spondylitis or in good health (not recorded which).

Of note for this clonotype: A much larger clone differs by one base, so this may be a read error. The rearrangement uses TRBV19 and TRBJ1-1; TRBD1 might be the D (6 bases). Trimming removed 11 bases from V and 5 bases from J, with 30 bases in between. This CDR3 region has 17 residues. CDR1 is LNHDA and CDR2 is SQIVND in the germline V gene (reference sequence). The CDR3 region has the DNA TGTGCCGGCCGAATCACCCGGTTGAGGGCTAGGGGGACTGAAGCTTTCTTT. Amino acid sequence: CAGRITRLRARGTEAFF.

This clonotype has at least ten counts. The chain combines TRBV9 with TRBJ1-5, with D perhaps TRBD1 (6 bases). Trimming shortened V by 5 bases and J by 0 bases, and 33 bases separated the two germline ends. Germline values: CDR1 SGDLS, CDR2 YYNGEE. The CDR3 has 22 amino acids. The CDR3 sequence: CASSTGPAGALVRILSNQPQHF. CDR3 in DNA: TGTGCCAGCAGTACGGGGCCGGCAGGGGCCCTCGTACGTATCCTTAGCAATCAGCCCCAGCATTTT.

In this sample, this clonotype turned up many times. The V and J genes are TRBV7-3 and TRBJ2-3; TRBD2 is a possible D gene (6 bases). The CDR3 is 15 amino acids. Germline V gene sequence: CDR1 SGHTA, CDR2 FQGTGA. Trimming shortened V by 5 bases and J by 0 bases, and 12 bases separated the two germline ends. CDR3 in amino acids: CASSPRRASTDTQYF. Written as DNA, the CDR3 is TGTGCCAGCAGCCCGAGGAGGGCGAGCACAGATACGCAGTATTTT.

This rearrangement joins TRBV11-2 to TRBJ1-3, with D uncertain. There are 16 residues in the CDR3. The V gene's germline CDR1 is SGHAT and CDR2 FQNNGV. V was trimmed by 7 bases and J by 0 bases, leaving 16 bases between them. The CDR3 sequence: CASNLRSRSSGNTIYF. The CDR3 DNA reads as TGTGCCAGCAATCTTAGAAGTAGGAGCTCTGGAAACACCATATATTTT.

This clonotype was seen ten or more times. V usage is TRBV7-2 and J usage is TRBJ2-5; D is unresolved. The CDR3 spans 15 residues. The V gene's germline CDR1 is SGHTA and CDR2 FQGNSA. The V and J ends lost 2 bases and 5 bases respectively, with 15 bases between them. CDR3 residues: CASSLQPWPQETQYF. CDR3 coding DNA: TGTGCCAGCAGCTTACAACCCTGGCCACAGGAGACCCAGTACTTC. The full variable domain, in which reference TRBV7-2 and TRBJ2-5 provide the parts outside the CDR3, is GAGVSQSPSNKVTEKGKDVELRCDPISGHTALYWYRQSLGQGLEFLIYFQGNSAPDKSGLPSDRFSAERTGGSVSTLTIQRTQQEDSAVYLCASSLQPWPQETQYFGPGTRLLVL.